The source of this T cell receptor (beta chain) is a study of blood T cells in healthy people across ages. Whole-study results and caveats: Across samples, TCR beta diversity tracked strongly with naive T cell percentage.

Next came a second PCR, run for about 6 to 11 cycles, which used a sample-barcoded 5' primer along with a J-beta primer mix. TCRdb re-called the 5' RACE reads through MiXCR, storing one row per CDR3 protein. The profile shows 550,000 to 600,000 distinct CDR3 sequences, roughly a quarter of them singletons. Points on this clonotype: Its target is not known.

The CDR3 has 14 residues. Germline CDR1 reads SGHRS; CDR2 reads YFSETQ. Trimming removed 9 bases at V and 5 bases at J, with 17 bases between. This chain uses TRBV5-1 with TRBJ2-2; D unresolved. The sequence was obtained from a woman in her seventies in good health. The sample comprised blood. CDR3 nucleotide sequence: TGCGCCACACGTACGGGTCTCGGGACCGGGGAGCTGTTTTTT. This encodes CATRTGLGTGELFF.